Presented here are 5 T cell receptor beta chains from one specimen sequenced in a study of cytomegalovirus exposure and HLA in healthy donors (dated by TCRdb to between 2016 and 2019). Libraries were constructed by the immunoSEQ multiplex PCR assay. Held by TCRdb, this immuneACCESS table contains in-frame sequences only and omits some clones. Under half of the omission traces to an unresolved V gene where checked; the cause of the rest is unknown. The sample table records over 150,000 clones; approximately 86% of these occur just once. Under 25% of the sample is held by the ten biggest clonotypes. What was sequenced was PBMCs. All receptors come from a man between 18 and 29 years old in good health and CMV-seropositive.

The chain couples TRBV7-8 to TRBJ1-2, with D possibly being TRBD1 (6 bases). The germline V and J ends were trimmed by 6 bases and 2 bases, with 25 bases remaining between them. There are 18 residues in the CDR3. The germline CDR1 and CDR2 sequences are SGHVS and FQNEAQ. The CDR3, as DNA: TGTGCCAGCAGTCCTAAAATACAGGGCCCGACTATAAACTATGGCTACACCTTC. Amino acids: CASSPKIQGPTINYGYTF.

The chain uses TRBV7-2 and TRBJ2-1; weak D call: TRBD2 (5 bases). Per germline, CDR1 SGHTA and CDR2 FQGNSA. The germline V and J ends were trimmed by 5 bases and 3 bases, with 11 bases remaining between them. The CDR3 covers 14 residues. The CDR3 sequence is CASSPGNSYNEQFF. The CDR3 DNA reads TGTGCCAGCAGCCCCGGGAACAGCTACAATGAGCAGTTCTTC.

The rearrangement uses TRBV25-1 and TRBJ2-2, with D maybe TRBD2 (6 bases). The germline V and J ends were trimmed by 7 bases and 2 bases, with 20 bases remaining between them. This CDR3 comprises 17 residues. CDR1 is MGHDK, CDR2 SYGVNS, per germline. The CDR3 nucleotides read TGTGCCAGCACCTCAAGTAATTGGAGGGTTAACACCGGGGAGCTGTTTTTT. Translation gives CASTSSNWRVNTGELFF.

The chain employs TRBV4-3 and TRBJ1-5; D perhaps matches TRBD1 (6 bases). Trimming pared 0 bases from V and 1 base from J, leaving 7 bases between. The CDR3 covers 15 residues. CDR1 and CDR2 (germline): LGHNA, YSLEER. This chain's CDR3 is CASSQEGASNQPQHF. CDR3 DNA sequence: TGCGCCAGCAGCCAAGAGGGGGCGAGCAATCAGCCCCAGCATTTT.

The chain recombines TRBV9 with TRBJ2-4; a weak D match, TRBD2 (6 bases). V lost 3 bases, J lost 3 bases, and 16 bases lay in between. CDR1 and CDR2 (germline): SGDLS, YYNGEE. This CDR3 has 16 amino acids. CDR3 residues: CASSAGGLGNKNIQYF. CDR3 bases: TGTGCCAGCAGCGCCGGAGGGCTGGGGAACAAAAACATTCAGTACTTC.